A selection of T cell receptor beta chains follows, all from one sample in a study of T cells after yellow fever vaccination. TCRdb re-derived calls from the 5' RACE reads in MiXCR, one entry per CDR3 protein. The profile shows approximately 260,000 distinct CDR3 sequences, around 4.9% of them singletons. The sample in question was CD4+ T cells sorted from PBMCs, obtained on the day of the yellow fever booster vaccination. The source is a man aged 18 to 30 who received the YFV17D yellow fever vaccine. Both conserved end residues are part of each CDR3. The order of the fields is D gene, clone size, V gene, J gene, CDR3 DNA, CDR3 protein. The D gene is left open where the match is weak. Size is omitted from some rows. Given values are once, few, many or a class for expanded clones.

d_gene: TRBD2
abundance: .
v_gene: TRBV20-1
j_gene: TRBJ2-3
CDR3nt: TGCAGTGCTAGATCCCCGGGACTAGCGGGGGGCCCAGATACGCAGTATTTT
CDR3aa: CSARSPGLAGGPDTQYF

d_gene: .
abundance: few
v_gene: TRBV4-3
j_gene: TRBJ1-2
CDR3nt: TGCGCCAGCAGCCGTGGGAATAACTATGGCTACACCTTC
CDR3aa: CASSRGNNYGYTF

d_gene: TRBD2
abundance: many
v_gene: TRBV3-1
j_gene: TRBJ2-3
CDR3nt: TGTGCCAGCAGCCAGCTGAGACTAGCGGGGACAGATACGCAGTATTTT
CDR3aa: CASSQLRLAGTDTQYF

d_gene: .
abundance: .
v_gene: TRBV5-1
j_gene: TRBJ2-2
CDR3nt: TGCGCCAGCAGCTTGAAAGGAGGTTTTAACACCGGGGAGCTGTTTTTT
CDR3aa: CASSLKGGFNTGELFF

d_gene: .
abundance: many
v_gene: TRBV5-1
j_gene: TRBJ2-2
CDR3nt: TGCGCCAGCAGCTTGTTCCTCCCGAACACCGGGGAGCTGTTTTTT
CDR3aa: CASSLFLPNTGELFF

d_gene: .
abundance: many
v_gene: TRBV12-3/TRBV12-4
j_gene: TRBJ2-3
CDR3nt: TGTGCCAGCAGCCAAAAAGAGTCCTGGGGGATTAGCACAGATACGCAGTATTTT
CDR3aa: CASSQKESWGISTDTQYF

d_gene: TRBD1
abundance: many
v_gene: TRBV5-1
j_gene: TRBJ1-2
CDR3nt: TGCGCCAGCAGTTCCCGACAGGGCGCCCTCGCCGGTGGCTACACCTTC
CDR3aa: CASSSRQGALAGGYTF

d_gene: .
abundance: many
v_gene: TRBV5-1
j_gene: TRBJ2-7
CDR3nt: TGCGCCAGCAGCACAGGGGACTTAATTTTCTCCTACGAGCAGTACTTC
CDR3aa: CASSTGDLIFSYEQYF

d_gene: TRBD2
abundance: many
v_gene: TRBV25-1
j_gene: TRBJ2-1
CDR3nt: TGTGCCAGCAGTGAACTAGCGGGGTACTACAATGAGCAGTTCTTC
CDR3aa: CASSELAGYYNEQFF

d_gene: TRBD1
abundance: .
v_gene: TRBV7-9
j_gene: TRBJ1-2
CDR3nt: TGTGCCAGCAGCCGACAGGGTAACGACTATGGCTACACCTTC
CDR3aa: CASSRQGNDYGYTF

d_gene: TRBD1
abundance: few
v_gene: TRBV19
j_gene: TRBJ1-2
CDR3nt: TGTGCCAGTAGTCCTCAGGGGGCGCATACTTATGGCTACACCTTC
CDR3aa: CASSPQGAHTYGYTF

d_gene: .
abundance: few
v_gene: TRBV7-2
j_gene: TRBJ2-5
CDR3nt: TGTGCCAGCAGCTTAGGGCGGGGTGTCCAAGAGACCCAGTACTTC
CDR3aa: CASSLGRGVQETQYF

d_gene: .
abundance: .
v_gene: TRBV12-3/TRBV12-4
j_gene: TRBJ2-5
CDR3nt: TGTGCCAGCAGTTCTAACAGGGGGGGACAGACCCAGTACTTC
CDR3aa: CASSSNRGGQTQYF

d_gene: .
abundance: .
v_gene: TRBV6-5
j_gene: TRBJ1-2
CDR3nt: TGTGCCAGCAGTTTCCGTCGTGGGGGGGCTGGCTATGGCTACACCTTC
CDR3aa: CASSFRRGGAGYGYTF

d_gene: .
abundance: many
v_gene: TRBV5-6
j_gene: TRBJ2-5
CDR3nt: TGTGCCAGCAGCTTTTGGGGGCCGAACTTCCAAGAGACCCAGTACTTC
CDR3aa: CASSFWGPNFQETQYF

d_gene: .
abundance: .
v_gene: TRBV28
j_gene: TRBJ1-1
CDR3nt: TGTGCCAGCAATTATATGAACACTGAAGCTTTCTTT
CDR3aa: CASNYMNTEAFF

d_gene: TRBD1
abundance: .
v_gene: TRBV19
j_gene: TRBJ1-5
CDR3nt: TGTGCCAGTAGTCCAAGGACAGGGTTACAGCCCCAGCATTTT
CDR3aa: CASSPRTGLQPQHF

d_gene: TRBD1
abundance: few
v_gene: TRBV25-1
j_gene: TRBJ2-2
CDR3nt: TGTGCCAGCAGTCACCGACAGGGTCCCGGGGAGCTGTTTTTT
CDR3aa: CASSHRQGPGELFF

d_gene: .
abundance: few
v_gene: TRBV5-1
j_gene: TRBJ2-7
CDR3nt: TGCGCCAGCAGCTTTGAGCTAGCCGGCGAGCAGTACTTC
CDR3aa: CASSFELAGEQYF

d_gene: .
abundance: few
v_gene: TRBV9
j_gene: TRBJ1-1
CDR3nt: TGTGCCAGCAGCGTAGCCCAGGCGAGTACTGAAGCTTTCTTT
CDR3aa: CASSVAQASTEAFF

d_gene: TRBD1
abundance: .
v_gene: TRBV5-4
j_gene: TRBJ1-1
CDR3nt: TGTGCCAGCAGCGGGGACAGAAACACTGAAGCTTTCTTT
CDR3aa: CASSGDRNTEAFF

d_gene: .
abundance: few
v_gene: TRBV7-2
j_gene: TRBJ1-6
CDR3nt: TGTGCCAGCAGCTTAGTGGGGGAAGGTAATTCACCCCTCCACTTT
CDR3aa: CASSLVGEGNSPLHF

d_gene: .
abundance: many
v_gene: TRBV5-5
j_gene: TRBJ2-1
CDR3nt: TGTGCCAGCAGCCGTATCGCGGGCAATGAGCAGTTCTTC
CDR3aa: CASSRIAGNEQFF

d_gene: .
abundance: .
v_gene: TRBV29-1
j_gene: TRBJ1-2
CDR3nt: TGCAGCGTTGGGTACAGGCTCAACTATGGCTACACCTTC
CDR3aa: CSVGYRLNYGYTF

d_gene: .
abundance: few
v_gene: TRBV7-8
j_gene: TRBJ1-6
CDR3nt: TGTGCCAGCAGCTTAGACCGGGGGAGCTATAATTCACCCCTCCACTTT
CDR3aa: CASSLDRGSYNSPLHF

d_gene: .
abundance: few
v_gene: TRBV6-5
j_gene: TRBJ1-4
CDR3nt: TGTGCCAGCAGTTACAGGGGAGGGGAAAAACTGTTTTTT
CDR3aa: CASSYRGGEKLFF

d_gene: .
abundance: .
v_gene: TRBV10-3
j_gene: TRBJ2-3
CDR3nt: TGTGCCATCAGTGGGCGGGTACCCACAGATACGCAGTATTTT
CDR3aa: CAISGRVPTDTQYF

d_gene: TRBD2
abundance: many
v_gene: TRBV13
j_gene: TRBJ2-5
CDR3nt: TGTGCCAGCAGCTTAGGCCTGCCTAGCGGGGGGGCGATGCAAGAGACCCAGTACTTC
CDR3aa: CASSLGLPSGGAMQETQYF

d_gene: .
abundance: many
v_gene: TRBV7-2
j_gene: TRBJ2-1
CDR3nt: TGTGCCAGCAGCTGGTACAGGGCCGGCGAGCAGTTCTTC
CDR3aa: CASSWYRAGEQFF

d_gene: .
abundance: few
v_gene: TRBV5-1
j_gene: TRBJ1-2
CDR3nt: TGCGCCAGCAGCCCGAATTTCTGGCAGGGGCGTCCCTATGGCTACACCTTC
CDR3aa: CASSPNFWQGRPYGYTF

d_gene: TRBD1
abundance: few
v_gene: TRBV7-9
j_gene: TRBJ1-5
CDR3nt: TGTGCCAGCAGCTCAGGGGCAGGGGGTCGGACCCAGCATTTT
CDR3aa: CASSSGAGGRTQHF

d_gene: TRBD2
abundance: .
v_gene: TRBV5-4
j_gene: TRBJ2-2
CDR3nt: TGTGCCAGCAGAACAGCGGGGGGGACCGGGGAGCTGTTTTTT
CDR3aa: CASRTAGGTGELFF

d_gene: .
abundance: .
v_gene: TRBV7-9
j_gene: TRBJ2-1
CDR3nt: TGTGCCAGCAGCCGTACCAGGGCGCGGGGTTACAATGAGCAGTTCTTC
CDR3aa: CASSRTRARGYNEQFF

d_gene: .
abundance: many
v_gene: TRBV18
j_gene: TRBJ1-6
CDR3nt: TGTGCCAGCTCCGAACTCGCACGGGGGCGCAATTCACCCCTCCACTTT
CDR3aa: CASSELARGRNSPLHF

d_gene: TRBD1
abundance: many
v_gene: TRBV5-1
j_gene: TRBJ1-6
CDR3nt: TGCGCCAGCAGCATAGGGACAGGCTATAATTCACCCCTCCACTTT
CDR3aa: CASSIGTGYNSPLHF

d_gene: .
abundance: few
v_gene: TRBV7-3
j_gene: TRBJ1-6
CDR3nt: TGTGCCAGCAGCTTATCCCCCACAGGGTTGGGTTCACCCCTCCACTTT
CDR3aa: CASSLSPTGLGSPLHF

d_gene: .
abundance: .
v_gene: TRBV3-1
j_gene: TRBJ2-3
CDR3nt: TGTGCCAGCAGCCAGGTCCTAGTCGGCACAGATACGCAGTATTTT
CDR3aa: CASSQVLVGTDTQYF

d_gene: .
abundance: few
v_gene: TRBV6-5
j_gene: TRBJ1-2
CDR3nt: TGTGCCAGCAGTTACGGGGGGCCCACCTATGGCTACACCTTC
CDR3aa: CASSYGGPTYGYTF

d_gene: TRBD2
abundance: .
v_gene: TRBV4-2
j_gene: TRBJ2-3
CDR3nt: TGTGCCAGCAGCCAAGATAGGGGGTCTCTAGCGGGGCAGTATTTT
CDR3aa: CASSQDRGSLAGQYF

d_gene: TRBD1
abundance: .
v_gene: TRBV29-1
j_gene: TRBJ1-2
CDR3nt: TGCAGCGTTTACCCTCTAGGACAGGGGTATGGCTACACCTTC
CDR3aa: CSVYPLGQGYGYTF

d_gene: .
abundance: few
v_gene: TRBV5-1
j_gene: TRBJ1-2
CDR3nt: TGCGCCAGCAGTAGTACCGGGACCTCTGGCTACACCTTC
CDR3aa: CASSSTGTSGYTF

d_gene: .
abundance: few
v_gene: TRBV7-9
j_gene: TRBJ2-5
CDR3nt: TGTGCCAGCAGCTTACGATCGGGGGCAGAGACCCAGTACTTC
CDR3aa: CASSLRSGAETQYF

d_gene: TRBD1
abundance: .
v_gene: TRBV7-9
j_gene: TRBJ1-4
CDR3nt: TGTGCCAGCAGCCCCGGACAGGGGAGGGCTAATGAAAAACTGTTTTTT
CDR3aa: CASSPGQGRANEKLFF

d_gene: .
abundance: .
v_gene: TRBV6-4
j_gene: TRBJ2-1
CDR3nt: TGTGCCAGCAGTCACCGCAGGGGCGCCTACAATGAGCAGTTCTTC
CDR3aa: CASSHRRGAYNEQFF

d_gene: .
abundance: many
v_gene: TRBV12-3/TRBV12-4
j_gene: TRBJ2-2
CDR3nt: TGTGCCAGCAGCCCTTACGCGTCCGGGGAGCTGTTTTTT
CDR3aa: CASSPYASGELFF

d_gene: TRBD1
abundance: few
v_gene: TRBV28
j_gene: TRBJ1-6
CDR3nt: TGTGCCAGCAGTTGGACAGGGGAGACTTCACCCCTCCACTTT
CDR3aa: CASSWTGETSPLHF

d_gene: TRBD1
abundance: few
v_gene: TRBV5-1
j_gene: TRBJ2-7
CDR3nt: TGCGCCAGCAGCTCGGGACAGGGGTTTATGGACGAGCAGTACTTC
CDR3aa: CASSSGQGFMDEQYF

d_gene: .
abundance: few
v_gene: TRBV18
j_gene: TRBJ2-1
CDR3nt: TGTGCCAGCTCACCTGTGCTCAGGTGGAATGAGCAGTTCTTC
CDR3aa: CASSPVLRWNEQFF

d_gene: TRBD2
abundance: .
v_gene: TRBV29-1
j_gene: TRBJ2-5
CDR3nt: TGCAGCGTTCGGGCTAGCGGAGGTGAGACCCAGTACTTC
CDR3aa: CSVRASGGETQYF

d_gene: TRBD2
abundance: few
v_gene: TRBV11-2
j_gene: TRBJ2-5
CDR3nt: TGTGCCAGCAGACCTAGCGGGCAAGAGACCCAGTACTTC
CDR3aa: CASRPSGQETQYF

d_gene: TRBD2
abundance: .
v_gene: TRBV5-1
j_gene: TRBJ2-3
CDR3nt: TGCGCCAGCAGCTTAAGGACTAGCGGGGAGGCAGATACGCAGTATTTT
CDR3aa: CASSLRTSGEADTQYF

d_gene: TRBD2
abundance: .
v_gene: TRBV6-5
j_gene: TRBJ2-3
CDR3nt: TGTGCCAGCAGGCCGACTAGCGGGGGAGGAGATACGCAGTATTTT
CDR3aa: CASRPTSGGGDTQYF

d_gene: .
abundance: many
v_gene: TRBV21-1
j_gene: TRBJ1-2
CDR3nt: TGTGCCAGCAGCAAATTTCGTGATGGCTACACCTTC
CDR3aa: CASSKFRDGYTF

d_gene: .
abundance: few
v_gene: TRBV5-1
j_gene: TRBJ2-1
CDR3nt: TGCGCCAGCAGCTTGGTGCCAGCAGGTAGGAATGAGCAGTTCTTC
CDR3aa: CASSLVPAGRNEQFF

d_gene: TRBD2
abundance: .
v_gene: TRBV4-1
j_gene: TRBJ2-3
CDR3nt: TGCGCCAGCAGCCAGGGGGGGTTGGGAGATACGCAGTATTTT
CDR3aa: CASSQGGLGDTQYF